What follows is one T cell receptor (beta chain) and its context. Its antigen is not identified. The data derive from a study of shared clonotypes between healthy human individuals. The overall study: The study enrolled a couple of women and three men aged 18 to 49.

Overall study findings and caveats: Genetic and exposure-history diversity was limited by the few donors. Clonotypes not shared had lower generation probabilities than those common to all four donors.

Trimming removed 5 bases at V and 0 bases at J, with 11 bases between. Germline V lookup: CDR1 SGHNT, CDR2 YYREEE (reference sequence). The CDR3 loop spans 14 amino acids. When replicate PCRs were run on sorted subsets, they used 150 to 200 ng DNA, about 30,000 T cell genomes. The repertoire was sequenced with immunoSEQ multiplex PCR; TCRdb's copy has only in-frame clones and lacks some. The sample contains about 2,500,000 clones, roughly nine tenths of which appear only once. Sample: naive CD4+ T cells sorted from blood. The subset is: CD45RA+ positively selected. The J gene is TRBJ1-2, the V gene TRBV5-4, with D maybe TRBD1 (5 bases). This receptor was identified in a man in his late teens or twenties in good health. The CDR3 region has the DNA TGTGCCAGCAGTCTTCAGGGATCTAACTATGGCTACACCTTC. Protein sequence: CASSLQGSNYGYTF.